The next 2 T cell receptor beta chains were all read from a single sample in a study of cytomegalovirus exposure and HLA in healthy donors. The PCR was carried out with 60 Vbeta primers and 13 Jbeta primers. Assay: immunoSEQ multiplex PCR; the TCRdb copy retains only in-frame clones and omits some. The sample carries more than 95,000 clones, over 75% recorded once. Source material: PBMCs. The receptors originated from a woman in her 40s in good health and CMV-seropositive.

This sequence joins TRBV5-1 and TRBJ2-5; TRBD2 matches at 8 bases. Unmatched junction bases numbered 6, after V lost 0 bases and J lost 2 bases. Germline V lookup: CDR1 SGHRS, CDR2 YFSETQ. This CDR3 contains 16 residues. CDR3 DNA: TGCGCCAGCAGCTTGGACGCTAGCGGGTTACAAGAGACCCAGTACTTC. This encodes CASSLDASGLQETQYF.

The V and J genes are TRBV5-4 and TRBJ1-3; 8 bases match TRBD1. The germline gives CDR1 SGHNT, CDR2 YYREEE (reference sequence). The CDR3 runs to 14 residues. V gave up 3 bases and J gave up 3 bases; unmatched junction bases: 2. Written as DNA, the CDR3 is TGTGCCAGCAGCTCGACAGGGGTTGGAAACACCATATATTTT. Residues: CASSSTGVGNTIYF. Full variable domain (missing parts from reference TRBV5-4 and TRBJ1-3): ETGVTQSPTHLIKTRGQQVTLRCSSQSGHNTVSWYQQALGQGPQFIFQYYREEENGRGNFPPRFSGLQFPNYSSELNVNALELDDSALYLCASSSTGVGNTIYFGEGSWLTVV.